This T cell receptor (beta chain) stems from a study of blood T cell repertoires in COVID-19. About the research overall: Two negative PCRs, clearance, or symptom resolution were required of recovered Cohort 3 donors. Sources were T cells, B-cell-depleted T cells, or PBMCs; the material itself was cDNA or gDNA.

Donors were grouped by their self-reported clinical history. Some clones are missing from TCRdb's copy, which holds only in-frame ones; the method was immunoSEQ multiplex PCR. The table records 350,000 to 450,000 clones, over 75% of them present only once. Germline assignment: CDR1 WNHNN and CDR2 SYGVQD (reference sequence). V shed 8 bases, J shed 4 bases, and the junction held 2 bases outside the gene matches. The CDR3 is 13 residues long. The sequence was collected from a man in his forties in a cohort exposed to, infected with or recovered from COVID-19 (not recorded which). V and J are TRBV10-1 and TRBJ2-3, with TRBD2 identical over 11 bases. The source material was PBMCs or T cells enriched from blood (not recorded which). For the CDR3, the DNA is TGCGCCAGCGGGACTAGCGGCGCAGATACGCAGTATTTT. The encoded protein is CASGTSGADTQYF.